This TCR beta chain was documented in a study of Graves' ophthalmopathy and Graves' hyperthyroidism. Turning to the study itself: Peripheral blood was collected at initial diagnosis, before any treatment.

RNA transcripts were the source from which TCR beta CDR3 regions were amplified. Second-round multiplex PCR came after first-round RT-PCR with HTBI primers. TCRdb ran MiXCR on the multiplex PCR reads and lists one entry per CDR3 protein. This sample has 500,000 to 700,000 distinct CDR3 sequences, with about a fifth found just once. The trim removed 3 bases at V and 4 bases at J, leaving 4 bases unmatched. The germline V gene encodes CDR1 DFQATT and CDR2 SNEGSKA (reference sequence). CDR3 length: 14 amino acids. Hyperthyroidism patients were newly diagnosed, under 2 months' duration, aged 18 to 65. Other autoimmune diseases, uncontrolled infections, pregnancy or lactation ruled patients out of participation. Clinical symptoms, serum thyroxine, TRAb, thyroid ultrasound and orbital computed tomography determined diagnosis.

The sample comprised peripheral blood. The TCR sequence derives from a woman younger than 30 with stable Graves' hyperthyroidism. Some clones in this sample may be carry-over from other donors' samples. The chain has TRBV20-1 and TRBJ1-5, with 9 bases matching TRBD1. This CDR3 reads CSARTGQGNQPQHF. The CDR3 DNA is TGCAGTGCTAGGACAGGACAGGGGAATCAGCCCCAGCATTTT.